A selection of T cell receptor beta chains follows, all from one sample in a study of shared clonotypes between healthy human individuals. Libraries were prepared by immunoSEQ multiplex PCR; TCRdb keeps only in-frame clonotypes and omits some of them. The sample shows approximately 2,000,000 clones, around 92% of them seen only once. The specimen was naive CD4+ T cells from PBMCs. The receptors shown here come from a man younger than 30 in good health. Some clones in this sample may be carry-over from other donors' samples. Both conserved end residues are part of each CDR3. D genes are given only for firm matches. Clone size is given for some rows only: seen once, a few or many times, or a class if the clone is expanded.

size	D	V	J	DNA	CDR3
.	.	TRBV7-3	TRBJ1-2	TGTGCCAGCAGCTCCCGATCAGGAAACTATGGCTACACCTTC	CASSSRSGNYGYTF
.	.	TRBV5-1	TRBJ2-5	TGCGCCAGCCGGGACCAAGAGACCCAGTACTTC	CASRDQETQYF
.	TRBD1	TRBV5-8	TRBJ2-1	TGTGCCAGCGGAACAGGGGGCTCCTACAATGAGCAGTTCTTC	CASGTGGSYNEQFF
.	.	TRBV14	TRBJ2-5	TGTGCCAGCAGCCGCGGGACCCAAGAGACCCAGTACTTC	CASSRGTQETQYF
.	.	TRBV27	TRBJ2-2	TGTGCCAGCAGTTTTTTTTCGAGCACCGGGGAGCTGTTTTTT	CASSFFSSTGELFF
.	.	TRBV28	TRBJ1-2	TGTGCCAGCAGTTTACCCCCAGGGAACTATGGCTACACCTTC	CASSLPPGNYGYTF
.	.	TRBV28	TRBJ1-2	TGTGCCAGCAGCTTAGGAGCGTTCGGGTTGACTAACTATGGCTACACCTTC	CASSLGAFGLTNYGYTF
once	.	TRBV28	TRBJ2-7	TGTGCCAGCAGTTACACCGGGCCCCAACGGGAGCAGTACTTC	CASSYTGPQREQYF
.	.	TRBV5-1	TRBJ2-5	TGCGCCAGCAGCTATCAGGGGGAGACCCAGTACTTC	CASSYQGETQYF
.	.	TRBV4-2	TRBJ2-3	TGTGCCAGCAGCCCCCGACCCTATGACACAGATACGCAGTATTTT	CASSPRPYDTDTQYF
.	.	TRBV20-1	TRBJ2-5	TGCAGTGCTAGCTTAGAGACCCAGTACTTC	CSASLETQYF
.	TRBD1	TRBV7-7	TRBJ2-7	TGTGCCAGCAGCTTGGGGACAGGGGCATACGAGCAGTACTTC	CASSLGTGAYEQYF
.	.	TRBV9	TRBJ2-5	TGTGCCAGCAGCGATAGCGGTAGGGGAGAGACCCAGTACTTC	CASSDSGRGETQYF
.	TRBD2	TRBV2	TRBJ2-1	TGTGCCAGCTCTAAGGGACTAGACAACTACAATGAGCAGTTCTTC	CASSKGLDNYNEQFF
.	.	TRBV30	TRBJ1-4	TGTGCCGCAGGGACTACTAGTGAGGGAAAACTGTTTTTT	CAAGTTSEGKLFF
.	TRBD2	TRBV5-1	TRBJ2-3	TGCGCCAGCAGCTTGGCCCTAGCGGAGAGCACAGATACGCAGTATTTT	CASSLALAESTDTQYF
.	.	TRBV28	TRBJ1-5	TGTGCCAGCAGTCAACTACAGGGTTGGCAGCCCCAGCATTTT	CASSQLQGWQPQHF
.	.	TRBV5-1	TRBJ2-5	TGCGCCAGCAGCCCCAACCAAGAGACCCAGTACTTC	CASSPNQETQYF
.	TRBD2	TRBV7-7	TRBJ2-5	TGTGCCAGCAGCTTAGGCGGCGGGGGAGAGACCCAGTACTTC	CASSLGGGGETQYF
.	.	TRBV6-1	TRBJ2-3	TGTGCCAGCAGCCCAGGGGCAATCACAGATACGCAGTATTTT	CASSPGAITDTQYF
.	.	TRBV5-1	TRBJ2-1	TGCGCCAGCAGCTTCGGGACCGAGTACAATGAGCAGTTCTTC	CASSFGTEYNEQFF
.	.	TRBV6-6	TRBJ2-7	TGTGCCAGCACCCAGGGTACCTACGAGCAGTACTTC	CASTQGTYEQYF
once	.	TRBV27	TRBJ1-5	TGTGCCAGCAGTTTAAGCAGCGTGGATGGACCCCAGCATTTT	CASSLSSVDGPQHF
.	.	TRBV15	TRBJ2-2	TGTGCCACCAGCTCCAGAGGGCGAACAAGGCCTCGGCTGTTTTTT	CATSSRGRTRPRLFF
once	.	TRBV6-5	TRBJ2-1	TGTGCCAGCAGTTACGGGCGGAGGAATGAGCAGTTCTTC	CASSYGRRNEQFF
.	.	TRBV1	TRBJ2-3	TGCACCAGCAGCCCCGGGACAGGGGGCACAGATACGCAGTATTTT	CTSSPGTGGTDTQYF
.	TRBD1	TRBV4-1	TRBJ1-1	TGCGCCAGCAGCCCCCACACACAGGGGATAATGAACACTGAAGCTTTCTTT	CASSPHTQGIMNTEAFF
.	.	TRBV5-1	TRBJ2-2	TGCGCCAGCAGCTTGTTGGTGTTCACCGGGGAGCTGTTTTTT	CASSLLVFTGELFF
few	.	TRBV19	TRBJ1-5	TGTGCCAGTAGTCTCGACAGGAGAGCCTATCAGCCCCAGCATTTT	CASSLDRRAYQPQHF
.	.	TRBV19	TRBJ2-7	TGTGCCAGTAGTCCACCAGCGGGCCCCTACGAGCAGTACTTC	CASSPPAGPYEQYF
.	.	TRBV28	TRBJ2-7	TGTGCCAGCAGTCCTCATCCCGGGGAAGGGGGCTACGAGCAGTACTTC	CASSPHPGEGGYEQYF
.	.	TRBV5-3	TRBJ2-3	TGTGCCAGAAGCTTGGTGACCCAGGACACAGATACGCAGTATTTT	CARSLVTQDTDTQYF
.	TRBD2	TRBV7-2	TRBJ2-7	TGTGCCAGCAGCCGGGCAGGACGGGAGGGGAACGAGCAGTACTTC	CASSRAGREGNEQYF
.	.	TRBV5-1	TRBJ1-4	TGCGCCAGCAGCTTAAGGGGCGGAGGGGAAAAACTGTTTTTT	CASSLRGGGEKLFF
.	TRBD1	TRBV9	TRBJ1-1	TGTGCCAGCAGCGTAGTGGGGACAGGAGGTACTGAAGCTTTCTTT	CASSVVGTGGTEAFF
.	TRBD2	TRBV4-2	TRBJ2-2	TGTGCCAGCAGCGCGGGGACTAGCGGGATTTTAACCGGGGAGCTGTTTTTT	CASSAGTSGILTGELFF
once	.	TRBV18	TRBJ2-1	TGTGCCAGCTCACCATACCGGGACGGTAACGATGAGCAGTTCTTC	CASSPYRDGNDEQFF
.	TRBD1	TRBV7-9	TRBJ2-1	TGTGCCAGCAGTTACACAGGGGAAGAGCAGTTCTTC	CASSYTGEEQFF
once	TRBD2	TRBV4-3	TRBJ2-2	TGCGCCAGCAGCCCACGGACTAGCGTTTCTGGATTGCGGGAGCTGTTTTTT	CASSPRTSVSGLRELFF
.	.	TRBV25-1	TRBJ2-5	TGTGCCAGCAGTGCCCCCTCATATACCCAGTACTTC	CASSAPSYTQYF